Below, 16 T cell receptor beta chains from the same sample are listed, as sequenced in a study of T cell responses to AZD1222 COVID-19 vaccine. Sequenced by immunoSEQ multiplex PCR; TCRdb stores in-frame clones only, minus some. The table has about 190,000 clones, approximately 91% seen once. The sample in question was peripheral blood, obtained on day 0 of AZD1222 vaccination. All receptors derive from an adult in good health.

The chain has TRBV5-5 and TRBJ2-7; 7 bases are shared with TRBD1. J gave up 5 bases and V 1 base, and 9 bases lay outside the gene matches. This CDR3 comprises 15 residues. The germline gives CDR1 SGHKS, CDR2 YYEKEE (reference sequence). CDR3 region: CASSLSGTATHEQYF. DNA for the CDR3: TGTGCCAGCAGCTTGTCAGGGACAGCAACTCACGAGCAGTACTTC.

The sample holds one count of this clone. CDR3 in amino acids: CASSPGAGDGYTF. CDR3 bases: TGTGCCAGCTCACCCGGGGCAGGGGATGGCTACACCTTC. The V call is TRBV18, the J call TRBJ1-2, with D possibly being TRBD1 (6 bases). Trimming removed 3 bases at V and 6 bases at J, with 11 bases between. Germline loops: CDR1 KGHSH, CDR2 LQKENI. The CDR3 covers 13 residues. The full variable domain, in which reference TRBV18 and TRBJ1-2 provide the parts outside the CDR3, is NAGVMQNPRHLVRRRGQEARLRCSPMKGHSHVYWYRQLPEEGLKFMVYLQKENIIDESGMPKERFSAEFPKEGPSILRIQQVVRGDSAAYFCASSPGAGDGYTFGSGTRLTVV.

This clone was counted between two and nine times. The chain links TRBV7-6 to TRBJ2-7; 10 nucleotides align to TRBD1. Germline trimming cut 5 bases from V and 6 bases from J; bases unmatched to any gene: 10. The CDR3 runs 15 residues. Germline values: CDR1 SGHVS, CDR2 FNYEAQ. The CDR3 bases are TGTGCCAGCAGCCCCGGACAGGGGGAGACGCGCGAGCAGTACTTC. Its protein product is CASSPGQGETREQYF. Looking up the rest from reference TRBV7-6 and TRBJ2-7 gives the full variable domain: GAGVSQSPRYKVTKRGQDVALRCDPISGHVSLYWYRQALGQGPEFLTYFNYEAQQDKSGLPNDRFSAERPEGSISTLTIQRTEQRDSAMYRCASSPGQGETREQYFGPGTRLTVT.

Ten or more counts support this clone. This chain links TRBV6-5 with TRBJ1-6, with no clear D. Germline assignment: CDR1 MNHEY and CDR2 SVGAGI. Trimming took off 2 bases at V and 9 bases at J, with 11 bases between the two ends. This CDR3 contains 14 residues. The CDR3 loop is CASSYDALSSPLHF. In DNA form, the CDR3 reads TGTGCCAGCAGTTACGATGCATTGAGTTCACCCCTCCACTTT.

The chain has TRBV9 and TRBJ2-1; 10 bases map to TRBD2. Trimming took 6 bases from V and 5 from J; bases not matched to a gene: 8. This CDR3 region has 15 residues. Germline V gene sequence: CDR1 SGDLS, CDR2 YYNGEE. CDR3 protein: CASTPSGRADNEQFF. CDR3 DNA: TGTGCCAGCACCCCAAGCGGGAGGGCCGACAATGAGCAGTTCTTC.

The CDR3: CASSHTSKTYEQYF. The CDR3 bases are TGCGCCAGCAGCCATACTAGCAAGACCTACGAGCAGTACTTC. The chain links TRBV4-1 to TRBJ2-7, with D possibly matching TRBD2 (6 bases). The CDR3 consists of 14 residues. In germline, CDR1 is MGHRA, CDR2 YSYEKL. Between the trimmed V and J ends, which lost 3 bases and 2 bases, there was a span of 11 bases.

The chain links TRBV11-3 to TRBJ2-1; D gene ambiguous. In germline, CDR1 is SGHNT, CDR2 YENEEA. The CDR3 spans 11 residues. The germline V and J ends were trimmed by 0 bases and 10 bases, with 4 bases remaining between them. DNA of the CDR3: TGTGCCAGCAGCTTAGATCAGGAGCAGTTCTTC. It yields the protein CASSLDQEQFF.

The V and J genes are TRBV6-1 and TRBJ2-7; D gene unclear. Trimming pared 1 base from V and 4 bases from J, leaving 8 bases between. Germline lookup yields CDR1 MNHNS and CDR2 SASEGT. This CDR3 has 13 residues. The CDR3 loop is CASSEVRAYEQYF. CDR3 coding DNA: TGTGCCAGCAGTGAAGTCAGAGCATACGAGCAGTACTTC.

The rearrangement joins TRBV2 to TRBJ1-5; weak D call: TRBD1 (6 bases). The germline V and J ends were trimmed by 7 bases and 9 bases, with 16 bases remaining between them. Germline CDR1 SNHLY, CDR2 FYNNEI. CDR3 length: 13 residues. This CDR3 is CASNLLGGRPQHF. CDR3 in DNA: TGTGCCAGCAACCTACTAGGGGGGAGGCCCCAGCATTTT.

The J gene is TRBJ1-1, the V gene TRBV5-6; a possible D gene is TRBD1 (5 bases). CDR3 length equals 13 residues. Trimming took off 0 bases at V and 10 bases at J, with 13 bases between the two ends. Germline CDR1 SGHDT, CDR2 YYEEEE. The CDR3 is CASSLVSAQGAFF. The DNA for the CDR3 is TGTGCCAGCAGCTTGGTTAGTGCCCAGGGAGCTTTCTTT.

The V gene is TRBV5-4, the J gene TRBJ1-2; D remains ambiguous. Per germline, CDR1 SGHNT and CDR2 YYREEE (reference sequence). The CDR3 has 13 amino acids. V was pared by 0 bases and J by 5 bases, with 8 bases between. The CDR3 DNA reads TGTGCCAGCAGCTTGGAGGGAGAATATGGCTACACCTTC. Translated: CASSLEGEYGYTF.

The CDR3 DNA is TGTGCCAGCAGGAACGGGAGGGATGGAGATGGTGAAAAACTGTTTTTT. It translates to CASRNGRDGDGEKLFF. This chain links TRBV13 with TRBJ1-4; the D is unclear. Germline lookup yields CDR1 PRHDT and CDR2 FYEKMQ (reference sequence). CDR3 size: 16 residues. V lost 6 bases and J 7 bases, leaving 21 bases between the germline ends.

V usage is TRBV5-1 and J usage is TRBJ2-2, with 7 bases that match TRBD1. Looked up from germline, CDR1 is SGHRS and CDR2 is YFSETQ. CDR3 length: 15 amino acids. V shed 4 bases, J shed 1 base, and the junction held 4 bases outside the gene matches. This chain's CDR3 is CASSPTGMNTGELFF. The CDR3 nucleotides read TGCGCCAGCAGCCCGACAGGGATGAACACCGGGGAGCTGTTTTTT.

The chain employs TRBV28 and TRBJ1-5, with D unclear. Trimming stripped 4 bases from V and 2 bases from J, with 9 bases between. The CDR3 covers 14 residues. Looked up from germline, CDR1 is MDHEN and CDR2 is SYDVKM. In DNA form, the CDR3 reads TGTGCCAGCAGTTCGCTAATACGCAATCAGCCCCAGCATTTT. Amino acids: CASSSLIRNQPQHF.

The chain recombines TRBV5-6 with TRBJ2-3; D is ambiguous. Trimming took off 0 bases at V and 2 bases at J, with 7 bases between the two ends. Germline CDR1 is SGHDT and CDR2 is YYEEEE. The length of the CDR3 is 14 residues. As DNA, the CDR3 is TGTGCCAGCAGCTTGGTGACCACCACAGATACGCAGTATTTT. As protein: CASSLVTTTDTQYF.

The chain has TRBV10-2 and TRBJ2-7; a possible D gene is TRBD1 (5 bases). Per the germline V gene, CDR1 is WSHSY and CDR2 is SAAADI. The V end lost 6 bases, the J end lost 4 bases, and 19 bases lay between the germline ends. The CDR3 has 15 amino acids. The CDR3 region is CASSSPRQPNYEQYF. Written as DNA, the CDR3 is TGCGCCAGCAGCAGCCCCAGACAGCCGAATTACGAGCAGTACTTC.